The 30 T cell receptor beta chains in this list originate from one sample, sequenced in a study of T cell responses to AZD1222 COVID-19 vaccine. Sequencing was performed with immunoSEQ multiplex PCR; in TCRdb, only in-frame clones are kept and a portion is missing. Here the sample spans some 140,000 clones, roughly 85% being singletons. Sequencing used peripheral blood, obtained 28 days after the second dose of the MenACWY control vaccine. The receptors were sampled from an adult who received the MenACWY meningococcal vaccine as a control.

The chain couples TRBV6-1 to TRBJ1-2; 10 positions match TRBD1. J lost 7 bases, V lost 3 bases, and 17 bases had no gene match. The CDR3 loop spans 18 amino acids. The germline CDR1 and CDR2 sequences are MNHNS and SASEGT. CDR3 nucleotide sequence: TGTGCCAGCAGTGACAATCCGGGACAGGGGACCCTAATACGTGGCTACACCTTC. Residues: CASSDNPGQGTLIRGYTF.

The chain links TRBV25-1 to TRBJ1-2; 7 positions match TRBD1. The CDR3 loop spans 14 amino acids. Trimming at V came to 5 bases and at J to 1 base, leaving 4 bases not matched to a gene. Germline CDR1 MGHDK, CDR2 SYGVNS. The CDR3: CASSIQGFNYGYTF. CDR3 in DNA: TGTGCCAGCAGTATACAGGGGTTTAACTATGGCTACACCTTC.

This chain connects TRBV7-9 to TRBJ2-7, with D possibly matching TRBD2 (6 bases). The CDR3 sequence is 13 residues long. V lost 1 base and J 6 bases, leaving 10 bases between the germline ends. CDR1 and CDR2 (germline): SEHNR, FQNEAQ (reference sequence). This CDR3 reads CASSLGGGTEQYV. The CDR3 DNA sequence: TGTGCCAGCAGCTTAGGGGGAGGAACCGAGCAGTACGTC.

This chain joins TRBV30 and TRBJ2-7; 9 bases match TRBD2. Germline CDR1 reads GTSNPN; CDR2 reads SVGIG (reference sequence). V shed 2 bases, J shed 7 bases, and the junction held 18 bases outside the gene matches. The CDR3 is 17 residues long. The CDR3 sequence: CAWSPSTSREGSWEQYF. CDR3 sequence (DNA): TGTGCCTGGAGTCCCTCTACCTCGCGGGAGGGATCCTGGGAGCAGTACTTC.

The chain joins TRBV20-1 to TRBJ2-1; 12 bases are shared with TRBD1. The CDR3 has 15 amino acids. Germline CDR1 DFQATT, CDR2 SNEGSKA (reference sequence). V gave up 3 bases and J gave up 4 bases; unmatched junction bases: 4. Written as DNA, the CDR3 is TGCAGTGCTAGTGGGACAGGGGGCGATTACAATGAGCAGTTCTTC. This gives the protein CSASGTGGDYNEQFF.

This clone was observed a handful of times. The rearrangement joins TRBV7-2 to TRBJ1-1; D not resolved. Germline V gives CDR1 SGHTA, CDR2 FQGNSA. V was trimmed by 5 bases and J by 2 bases, leaving 3 bases between them. The CDR3 covers 11 residues. The CDR3 reads CASSVNTEAFF. The CDR3 region has the DNA TGTGCCAGCAGCGTCAACACTGAAGCTTTCTTT.

The J gene is TRBJ2-1, the V gene TRBV7-9; 10 bases match TRBD2. The CDR3 consists of 17 residues. Germline V gives CDR1 SEHNR, CDR2 FQNEAQ (reference sequence). Trimming cost V 5 bases and J 8 bases; bases outside gene matches: 15. In DNA, the CDR3 is TGTGCCAGCAGCCGAAATCGTAAGCGGGAGGGCCCGTATGAGCAGTTCTTC. It specifies CASSRNRKREGPYEQFF.

This chain uses TRBV11-2 with TRBJ1-6; D possibly corresponds to TRBD1 (6 bases). There are 14 residues in the CDR3. CDR1 and CDR2 from the germline V gene are SGHAT and FQNNGV. V lost 11 bases and J lost 8, with 19 bases in between. As DNA, the CDR3 is TGTGCCTGGTCCAACGGGGGCTTCGATTCACCCCTCCACTTT. Amino acid sequence: CAWSNGGFDSPLHF. The full variable domain, its missing parts supplied by reference TRBV11-2 and TRBJ1-6, is EAGVAQSPRYKIIEKRQSVAFWCNPISGHATLYWYQQILGQGPKLLIQFQNNGVVDDSQLPKDRFSAERLKGVDSTLKIQPAKLEDSAVYLCAWSNGGFDSPLHFGNGTRLTVT.

The gene calls are TRBV5-1 and TRBJ2-1, with D perhaps TRBD1 or TRBD2 (6 bases each). The CDR3 totals 17 residues. Trimming took off 0 bases at V and 0 bases at J, with 13 bases between the two ends. Germline-derived CDR1 and CDR2 are SGHRS and YFSETQ. CDR3 residues: CASSLVLGGNSYNEQFF. In DNA, the CDR3 is TGCGCCAGCAGCTTGGTATTAGGGGGGAACTCCTACAATGAGCAGTTCTTC.

The chain couples TRBV3-1 (or the pseudogene TRBV3-2) to TRBJ2-3; 14 nucleotides match TRBD2. V shed 4 bases and J 0 bases; nucleotides not matched to a gene: 6. The length of the CDR3 is 18 residues. Germline V gene sequence: CDR1 LGHDT, CDR2 YNNKEL (reference sequence). The CDR3 DNA reads as TGTGCCAGCAGCCCGGGACTAGCGGGGGCAACTAGCACAGATACGCAGTATTTT. Protein: CASSPGLAGATSTDTQYF.

The genes are TRBV9 and TRBJ1-6; D is unresolved. This CDR3 spans 14 amino acids. The germline V gene has CDR1 SGDLS and CDR2 YYNGEE. Trimming stripped 3 bases from V and 7 bases from J, with 11 bases between. CDR3 region: CASSGRERNSPLHF. In nucleotides, the CDR3 is TGTGCCAGCAGCGGCCGGGAACGAAATTCACCCCTCCACTTT.

The genes are TRBV7-9 and TRBJ1-6; D gene uncertain. V lost 3 bases to trimming and J lost 4 bases, with 7 bases between them. Germline V gives CDR1 SEHNR, CDR2 FQNEAQ (reference sequence). The CDR3 contains 14 residues. As DNA, the CDR3 is TGTGCCAGCAGCTTGCCTGCTTATAATTCACCCCTCCACTTT. Residues: CASSLPAYNSPLHF.

This rearrangement joins TRBV7-2 to TRBJ2-7; TRBD2 might be the D (6 bases). V was pared by 1 base and J by 2 bases, with 12 bases between. The CDR3 totals 15 residues. Germline assignment: CDR1 SGHTA and CDR2 FQGNSA. In nucleotides, the CDR3 is TGTGCCAGCAGCTTAGAGGCCAGGGAGGCCTACGAGCAGTACTTC. This translates into CASSLEAREAYEQYF.

The genes are TRBV29-1 and TRBJ2-2; TRBD2 aligns across 11 bases. Germline assignment: CDR1 SQVTM and CDR2 ANQGSEA. CDR3 length equals 15 residues. Losses at the gene ends were 6 bases for V and 2 bases for J; bases not matched to a gene: 5. CDR3 amino acids: CSVGGTSGNTGELFF. The CDR3 bases are TGCAGCGTCGGCGGGACTAGCGGCAACACCGGGGAGCTGTTTTTT.

The table lists this clone with a few counts. The J gene is TRBJ1-5, the V gene TRBV23-1, with D possibly TRBD1 on 5 matching bases. TRBV23-1 carries the ORF label, with uncertain function. Trimming took 4 bases from V and 7 from J, leaving 20 bases between them. The CDR3 length is 16 residues. The CDR3: CASSLPKRTGEQPQHF. The CDR3 DNA is TGCGCCAGCAGTCTACCTAAGAGGACGGGGGAACAGCCCCAGCATTTT.

The V call is TRBV5-1, the J call TRBJ2-1; 9 bases agree with TRBD1. Trimming at V came to 4 bases and at J to 2 bases, leaving 4 bases not matched to a gene. CDR1 is SGHRS, CDR2 YFSETQ, per germline. CDR3 length: 15 residues. The chain's CDR3 is CASSRDRVPYNEQFF. The CDR3 bases are TGCGCCAGCAGCCGGGACAGGGTACCCTACAATGAGCAGTTCTTC.

The chain has TRBV2 and TRBJ1-5; tentative D call: TRBD1 (5 bases). Deletions cut 4 bases from V and 0 bases from J, with 7 bases between. This CDR3 is 14 amino acids long. Germline CDR1 reads SNHLY; CDR2 reads FYNNEI. CDR3 DNA: TGTGCCAGCAGTGGGGACCTTAGCAATCAGCCCCAGCATTTT. As protein: CASSGDLSNQPQHF.

This clone has a handful of counts. The chain uses TRBV5-4 and TRBJ1-5; TRBD1 matches at 7 bases. The CDR3 has 13 amino acids. Germline V gives CDR1 SGHNT, CDR2 YYREEE (reference sequence). Losses at the gene ends were 3 bases for V and 6 bases for J; bases not matched to a gene: 3. The CDR3, as DNA: TGTGCCAGCAGCTCCGACAGGGCTCAGCCCCAGCATTTT. Residues: CASSSDRAQPQHF. Supplemented by reference TRBV5-4 and TRBJ1-5, the full variable domain reads ETGVTQSPTHLIKTRGQQVTLRCSSQSGHNTVSWYQQALGQGPQFIFQYYREEENGRGNFPPRFSGLQFPNYSSELNVNALELDDSALYLCASSSDRAQPQHFGDGTRLSIL.

This chain joins TRBV5-4 and TRBJ1-4; 9 bases match TRBD1. Per germline, CDR1 SGHNT and CDR2 YYREEE (reference sequence). This CDR3 comprises 17 residues. Losses at the gene ends were 3 bases for V and 8 bases for J; bases not matched to a gene: 14. CDR3: CASSWGGQGLGNEKLFF. The CDR3 coding sequence is TGTGCCAGCAGCTGGGGGGGACAGGGTCTGGGGAACGAAAAACTGTTTTTT.

This chain links TRBV5-4 with TRBJ1-1; no clear D. The ends were cut back, 0 bases at V and 2 bases at J, with 11 bases in the middle. Germline-derived CDR1 and CDR2 are SGHNT and YYREEE (reference sequence). This CDR3 spans 15 amino acids. The CDR3 nucleotides read TGTGCCAGCAGCTTGGACGGCGAAATAAACACTGAAGCTTTCTTT. This translates into CASSLDGEINTEAFF.

The chain links TRBV15 to TRBJ1-5; D is ambiguous. Trimming removed 0 bases from V and 4 bases from J, with 10 bases in between. The germline CDR1 and CDR2 sequences are LNHNV and YYDKDF (reference sequence). The CDR3 contains 15 residues. The CDR3 here is CATSRDVGANQPQHF. Written as DNA, the CDR3 is TGTGCCACCAGCAGAGATGTTGGAGCTAATCAGCCCCAGCATTTT.

J is TRBJ2-1 and V is TRBV7-4, with 7 bases matching TRBD2. The V gene end was trimmed by 2 bases and the J gene end by 0 bases; junction bases not matched to a gene: 10. The CDR3 has 18 amino acids. CDR1 and CDR2 (germline): SGHVT, SQSDAQ. In DNA form, the CDR3 reads TGTGCCAGCAGCTTAATTGTAGACCGGGGGGACTCCTACAATGAGCAGTTCTTC. Encoded protein: CASSLIVDRGDSYNEQFF. Using reference TRBV7-4 and TRBJ2-1 for the parts outside the CDR3, the full variable domain is GAGVSQSPRYKVAKRGRDVALRCDSISGHVTLYWYRQTLGQGSEVLTYSQSDAQRDKSGRPSGRFSAERPERSVSTLKIQRTEQGDSAVYLCASSLIVDRGDSYNEQFFGPGTRLTVL.

This clone has a single count. This chain uses TRBV5-8 with TRBJ2-7; D is uncertain. Germline-derived CDR1 and CDR2 are SGHTS and YDEGEE. V lost 4 bases and J lost 2, with 1 base in between. This CDR3 region has 10 residues. CDR3 sequence reads: CASSAYEQYV. In DNA form, the CDR3 reads TGTGCCAGCAGCGCCTACGAGCAGTACGTC.

The chain links TRBV3-1 (or the pseudogene TRBV3-2) to TRBJ2-3, with D possibly matching TRBD1 (5 bases). This CDR3 contains 16 residues. The V end was cut by 0 bases, the J end by 0 bases, with 10 bases between. Germline CDR1 LGHDT, CDR2 YNNKEL (reference sequence). The CDR3 region is CASSQDLPGSTDTQYF. The CDR3 nucleotides read TGTGCCAGCAGCCAAGATTTGCCAGGGAGCACAGATACGCAGTATTTT.

This clone was picked up a small number of times. The chain combines TRBV24-1 with TRBJ1-1; 7 bases line up with TRBD1. V was clipped by 4 bases and J by 4 bases; unmatched bases: 23. CDR1 and CDR2 from the germline V gene are KGHDR and SFDVKD. The CDR3 consists of 20 residues. The DNA of the CDR3 is TGTGCCACCAGTGAGGTTGGGGGGAATAGACAGGGTTTGAGATTCACTGAAGCTTTCTTT. Translating gives CATSEVGGNRQGLRFTEAFF.

The chain uses TRBV11-3 and TRBJ1-1, with D maybe TRBD1 (6 bases). Germline V lookup: CDR1 SGHNT, CDR2 YENEEA. Trimming shortened V by 1 base and J by 5 bases, and 20 bases separated the two germline ends. The CDR3 is 17 residues long. CDR3 loop: CASSLVGRGHARTEAFF. The CDR3 coding sequence is TGTGCCAGCAGCTTAGTAGGTAGGGGACACGCGAGAACTGAAGCTTTCTTT.

This chain links TRBV28 with TRBJ1-5; D may be TRBD1 (6 bases). Germline values: CDR1 MDHEN, CDR2 SYDVKM. This CDR3 comprises 14 residues. V lost 4 bases to trimming and J lost 1 base, with 8 bases between them. CDR3 amino acids: CASSWGASNQPQHF. The CDR3 region has the DNA TGTGCCAGCAGTTGGGGGGCGAGCAATCAGCCCCAGCATTTT.

This chain links TRBV29-1 with TRBJ2-5; 7 bases map to TRBD1. Per germline, CDR1 SQVTM and CDR2 ANQGSEA. V was pared by 5 bases and J by 5 bases, with 5 bases of the junction left unmatched. The CDR3 has 12 residues. CDR3 loop: CSVRQGSETQYF. The CDR3 DNA reads TGCAGCGTTAGACAGGGCTCCGAGACCCAGTACTTC.

This clone has just a few counts. The rearrangement joins TRBV18 to TRBJ2-2; possibly TRBD1 for D (6 bases). Trimming took off 4 bases at V and 1 base at J, with 19 bases between the two ends. Per the germline V gene, CDR1 is KGHSH and CDR2 is LQKENI. The CDR3 has 18 residues. This CDR3 is CASSRTIGQQQNTGELFF. The CDR3, as DNA: TGTGCCAGCTCACGCACTATCGGACAGCAGCAGAACACCGGGGAGCTGTTTTTT.

The chain has TRBV19 and TRBJ2-1; possible D gene TRBD1, 5 bases. Trimming left V 5 bases short and J 8 bases short, with 10 bases between. Per the germline V gene, CDR1 is LNHDA and CDR2 is SQIVND (reference sequence). The CDR3 is made up of 12 amino acids. In nucleotides, the CDR3 is TGTGCCAGTAGTCTGGCAGGGTATGAGCAGTTCTTC. It is translated as CASSLAGYEQFF.